Below are 20 T cell receptor beta chains sequenced from a single sample in a study of blood T cell repertoires in COVID-19. The data were produced by immunoSEQ multiplex PCR, yet TCRdb's version contains in-frame clones alone and is incomplete. Of around 60,000 clones listed, 75% to 85% are singletons. What was sequenced was peripheral blood. All receptors derive from a human donor in a cohort sampled during active COVID-19.

The chain recombines TRBV5-5 with TRBJ1-2; D is perhaps TRBD1 (6 bases). The CDR3 consists of 16 residues. Trimming left V 0 bases short and J 3 bases short, with 15 bases between. CDR1 and CDR2 from the germline V gene are SGHKS and YYEKEE (reference sequence). The CDR3: CASSLVGTLGDYGYTF. CDR3 in DNA: TGTGCCAGCAGCTTGGTTGGGACATTAGGGGACTATGGCTACACCTTC.

V is TRBV7-9 and J is TRBJ1-4; 8 bases align to TRBD1. CDR1 is SEHNR, CDR2 FQNEAQ, per germline (reference sequence). The V segment lost 5 bases and the J segment 5 bases; nucleotides outside the gene matches: 4. This CDR3 contains 14 residues. The CDR3 coding sequence is TGTGCCAGCAGCCCTCGACAGGGGAATGAAAAACTGTTTTTT. This codes for CASSPRQGNEKLFF.

The genes are TRBV4-2 and TRBJ2-5, with 8 bases lining up with TRBD2. V gave up 0 bases and J gave up 5 bases; unmatched junction bases: 5. Germline CDR1 and CDR2: LGHNA and YNFKEQ. The CDR3 has 15 residues. CDR3 protein: CASSQDPASGETQYF. The CDR3 DNA is TGTGCCAGCAGCCAAGATCCGGCTAGCGGGGAGACCCAGTACTTC.

This sequence joins TRBV7-9 and TRBJ2-2; possibly TRBD2 for D (7 bases). With 5 bases removed from V and 3 bases from J, the gap between germline ends came to 16 bases. The CDR3 loop spans 16 amino acids. Germline assignment: CDR1 SEHNR and CDR2 FQNEAQ (reference sequence). The CDR3 spells CASSPRGGRDTGELFF. As DNA, the CDR3 is TGTGCCAGCAGCCCCCGCGGGGGCCGGGACACCGGGGAGCTGTTTTTT.

This rearrangement joins TRBV6-5 to TRBJ1-5; D is ambiguous. The V gene's germline CDR1 is MNHEY and CDR2 SVGAGI. Trimming took off 7 bases at V and 4 bases at J, with 14 bases between the two ends. The CDR3 length is 14 residues. The CDR3 loop is CASTYRGWNQPQHF. Here the CDR3 DNA reads TGTGCCAGCACTTATCGGGGTTGGAATCAGCCCCAGCATTTT.

This clone was seen more than once but under ten times. The chain links TRBV30 to TRBJ2-7; D possibly corresponds to TRBD1 (6 bases). Germline CDR1 and CDR2: GTSNPN and SVGIG (reference sequence). The CDR3 covers 16 residues. Between the trimmed V and J ends, which lost 1 base and 0 bases, there was a span of 16 bases. DNA of the CDR3: TGTGCCTGGAGTGCGTTTGCTAGCAGGGGCTCCTACGAGCAGTACTTC. It specifies CAWSAFASRGSYEQYF.

V gene TRBV5-6 combines with J gene TRBJ1-2; the match to TRBD1 covers 8 bases. The CDR3 extends over 14 amino acids. Trimming at V came to 2 bases and at J to 7 bases, leaving 7 bases not matched to a gene. From germline, CDR1 is SGHDT and CDR2 YYEEEE. The CDR3 nucleotides read TGTGCCAGCAGCTTAGGACAGGGAGGTATTGGCTACACCTTC. The encoded protein is CASSLGQGGIGYTF.

The chain is built from TRBV7-9 and TRBJ1-6; 8 nucleotides match TRBD1. J gave up 0 bases and V 4 bases, and 5 bases lay outside the gene matches. Germline CDR1 SEHNR, CDR2 FQNEAQ (reference sequence). The CDR3 has 17 residues. The CDR3 protein is CASSSGQGPSYNSPLHF. The DNA for the CDR3 is TGTGCCAGCAGCTCCGGACAGGGTCCCTCCTATAATTCACCCCTCCACTTT.

Only one count was recorded for this clone. The chain joins TRBV7-3 to TRBJ2-3; weak D call: TRBD2 (7 bases). Per germline, CDR1 SGHTA and CDR2 FQGTGA. V lost 5 bases to trimming and J lost 6 bases, with 18 bases between them. The CDR3 contains 15 residues. The CDR3 DNA reads as TGTGCCAGCAGCCCCGCCCTGGGAGGGGGGGATACGCAGTATTTT. This codes for CASSPALGGGDTQYF.

The rearrangement links TRBV28 to TRBJ2-1; tentatively, D is TRBD1 (5 bases). Trimming cost V 5 bases and J 6 bases, with 14 bases left between them. The CDR3 is made up of 14 amino acids. Per the germline V gene, CDR1 is MDHEN and CDR2 is SYDVKM. As DNA, the CDR3 is TGTGCCAGCAGTACCCGAGGACAATTCAATGAGCAGTTCTTC. Its translation: CASSTRGQFNEQFF.

In its sample, this clone was seen once. This sequence joins TRBV6-1 and TRBJ2-4; D unresolved. Germline CDR1 reads MNHNS; CDR2 reads SASEGT. Trimming left V 2 bases short and J 6 bases short, with 14 bases between. The CDR3 has 15 residues. As DNA, the CDR3 is TGTGCCAGCAGTGAAAAGACCCTAGTTGGAAACATTCAGTACTTC. It is translated as CASSEKTLVGNIQYF.

The chain employs TRBV18 and TRBJ2-3, with D unresolved. Germline lookup yields CDR1 KGHSH and CDR2 LQKENI. Between the trimmed V and J ends, which lost 2 bases and 5 bases, there was a span of 11 bases. The CDR3 is made up of 14 amino acids. The CDR3 region has the DNA TGTGCCAGCTCACCAGCCCCCTCCAGAGATACGCAGTATTTT. Amino acids: CASSPAPSRDTQYF.

The chain has TRBV9 and TRBJ1-6, with 7 bases that match TRBD1. This CDR3 has 14 amino acids. Trimming cost V 4 bases and J 10 bases; bases outside gene matches: 8. Germline loops: CDR1 SGDLS, CDR2 YYNGEE. The CDR3 spells CASSSRQGDSPLHF. CDR3 bases: TGTGCCAGCAGCTCTCGACAGGGCGACTCACCCCTCCACTTT.

This rearrangement joins TRBV5-4 to TRBJ1-1; D not certain. The CDR3 runs to 14 residues. Germline V gene data show CDR1 as SGHNT and CDR2 as YYREEE (reference sequence). Trimming pared 2 bases from V and 0 bases from J, leaving 8 bases between. The CDR3, as DNA: TGTGCCAGCAGCTTTGGAGAATTGAACACTGAAGCTTTCTTT. Translation gives CASSFGELNTEAFF.

V and J are TRBV9 and TRBJ1-1, with D uncertain. The germline V and J ends were trimmed by 3 bases and 4 bases, with 16 bases remaining between them. The CDR3 runs 15 residues. Germline loops: CDR1 SGDLS, CDR2 YYNGEE. As DNA, the CDR3 is TGTGCCAGCAGCGCCCTAGAGGGCGTTGGCACTGAAGCTTTCTTT. Translating gives CASSALEGVGTEAFF.

The chain links TRBV27 to TRBJ2-1; possibly TRBD2 for D (6 bases). This CDR3 spans 14 amino acids. The germline gives CDR1 MNHEY, CDR2 SMNVEV (reference sequence). Trimming took off 6 bases at V and 7 bases at J, with 16 bases between the two ends. The CDR3 nucleotides are TGTGCCAGCAGCGTGGAGGGTAGGAGGAATGAGCAGTTCTTC. It translates to CASSVEGRRNEQFF.

This chain uses TRBV3-1 (or the pseudogene TRBV3-2) with TRBJ1-2, with 8 bases identical to TRBD1. V dropped 0 bases and J dropped 8; count of bases not matched to a gene: 11. CDR1 LGHDT and CDR2 YNNKEL come from the germline V gene (reference sequence). The CDR3 loop spans 16 amino acids. CDR3 in amino acids: CASSQEFSQGAGGYTF. DNA for the CDR3: TGTGCCAGCAGCCAAGAGTTCTCCCAGGGGGCTGGAGGCTACACCTTC.

This clone was seen a handful of times. The V call is TRBV13, the J call TRBJ2-1; TRBD2 agrees at 11 bases. The germline gives CDR1 PRHDT, CDR2 FYEKMQ (reference sequence). The junction had 4 bases not matched to a gene; V was cut back by 5 bases and J by 4 bases. The CDR3 has 15 amino acids. The CDR3 DNA sequence: TGTGCCAGCAGCGAAGGGACTAGCGGTTACAATGAGCAGTTCTTC. Translating gives CASSEGTSGYNEQFF.

This clone was seen more than once but under ten times. The chain couples TRBV6-6 to TRBJ1-6; 9 bases match TRBD1. Germline V lookup: CDR1 MNHNY, CDR2 SVGAGI (reference sequence). This CDR3 has 15 amino acids. With V trimmed by 5 bases and J by 8 bases, 7 bases remained unmatched. CDR3 sequence: CASSQYTGGDSPLHF. The CDR3 nucleotides are TGTGCCAGCAGTCAATACACAGGGGGCGATTCACCCCTCCACTTT.

CDR3 sequence reads: CASSPGQGRQPQHF. The CDR3 DNA follows: TGTGCCAGCAGCCCAGGACAGGGGCGTCAGCCCCAGCATTTT. The chain recombines TRBV7-2 with TRBJ1-5; 9 bases fit TRBD1. V shed 5 bases, J shed 6 bases, and the junction held 5 bases outside the gene matches. Germline V gives CDR1 SGHTA, CDR2 FQGNSA. The CDR3 covers 14 residues. The full variable domain, with the rest looked up from reference TRBV7-2 and TRBJ1-5, is GAGVSQSPSNKVTEKGKDVELRCDPISGHTALYWYRQSLGQGLEFLIYFQGNSAPDKSGLPSDRFSAERTGGSVSTLTIQRTQQEDSAVYLCASSPGQGRQPQHFGDGTRLSIL.